In this sample, the clone carrying this TCR beta chain turned up many times. Its antigen is not known. The sample originates from a study of T cells in Graves' hyperthyroidism and ophthalmopathy. The source material, RNA transcripts, was used to amplify TCR beta CDR3 regions. The HTBI primer set was used in a first-round RT-PCR of the TCR CDR3. TCRdb independently ran MiXCR on the multiplex PCR reads; one entry per CDR3 protein. The repertoire has 75,000 to 100,000 distinct CDR3 sequences, roughly 40% of them found once; the top ten carry 10% to 13%. If no ophthalmopathy progression occurred within 18 months, Graves' hyperthyroidism was stable. Thyroid ultrasound and orbital computed tomography, with clinical symptoms and serum thyroxine and TRAb, informed diagnoses. The CDR3 extends over 13 amino acids. V lost 5 bases and J 9 bases, leaving 14 bases between the germline ends. Germline V gives CDR1 SGHTA, CDR2 FQGNSA.

General study points: Patients with ophthalmopathy were separated from those with stable hyperthyroidism by a 13 V-J model.

Material: peripheral blood or thyroid tissue (not recorded which). The TCR was taken from a woman aged 25-40 years with Graves' hyperthyroidism. V is TRBV7-2 and J is TRBJ1-5, with D possibly being TRBD1 (5 bases). CDR3: CASSPLGGGPQHF. The DNA of the CDR3 is TGTGCCAGCAGCCCACTTGGGGGTGGGCCCCAGCATTTT.